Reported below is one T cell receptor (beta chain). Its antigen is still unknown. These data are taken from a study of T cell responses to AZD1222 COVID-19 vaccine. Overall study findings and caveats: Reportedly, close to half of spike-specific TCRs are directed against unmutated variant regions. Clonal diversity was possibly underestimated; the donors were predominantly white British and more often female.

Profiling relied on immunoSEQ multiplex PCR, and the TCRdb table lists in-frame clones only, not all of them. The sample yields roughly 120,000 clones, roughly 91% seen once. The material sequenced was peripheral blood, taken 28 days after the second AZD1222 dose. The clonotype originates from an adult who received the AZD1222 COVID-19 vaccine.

The DNA for the CDR3 is TGTGCCAGCGGCGCGTTGGGACAGGACTACGAGCAGTACTTC. Amino acid sequence: CASGALGQDYEQYF. V usage is TRBV27 and J usage is TRBJ2-7; 8 bases fit TRBD1. The V gene end was trimmed by 8 bases and the J gene end by 3 bases; junction bases not matched to a gene: 9. The germline gives CDR1 MNHEY, CDR2 SMNVEV (reference sequence). This CDR3 comprises 14 residues.